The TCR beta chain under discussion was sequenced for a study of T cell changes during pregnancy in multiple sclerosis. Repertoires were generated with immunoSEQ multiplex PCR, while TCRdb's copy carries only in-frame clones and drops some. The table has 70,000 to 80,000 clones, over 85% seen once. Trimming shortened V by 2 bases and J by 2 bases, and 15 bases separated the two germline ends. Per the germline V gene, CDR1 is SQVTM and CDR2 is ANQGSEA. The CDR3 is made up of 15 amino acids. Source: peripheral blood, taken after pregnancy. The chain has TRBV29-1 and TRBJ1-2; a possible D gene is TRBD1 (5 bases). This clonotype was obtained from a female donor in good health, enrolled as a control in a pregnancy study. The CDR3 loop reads CSVERGGGRNYGYTF. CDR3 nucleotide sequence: TGCAGCGTTGAACGTGGGGGAGGTAGGAACTATGGCTACACCTTC.